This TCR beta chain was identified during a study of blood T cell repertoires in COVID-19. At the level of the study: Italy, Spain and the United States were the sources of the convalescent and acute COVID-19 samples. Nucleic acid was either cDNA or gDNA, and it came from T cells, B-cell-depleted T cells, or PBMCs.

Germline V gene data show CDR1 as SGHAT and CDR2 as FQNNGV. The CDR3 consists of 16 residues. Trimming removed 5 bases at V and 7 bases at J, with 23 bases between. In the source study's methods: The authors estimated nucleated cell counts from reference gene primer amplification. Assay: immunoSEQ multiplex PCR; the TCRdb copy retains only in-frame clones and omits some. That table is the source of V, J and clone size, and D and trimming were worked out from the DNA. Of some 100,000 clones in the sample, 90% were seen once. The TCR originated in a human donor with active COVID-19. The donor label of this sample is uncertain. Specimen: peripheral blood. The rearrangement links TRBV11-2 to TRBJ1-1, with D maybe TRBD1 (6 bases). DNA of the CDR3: TGTGCCAGCAGCGCGACCTACAGGGATCGTGGGGTTGAAGCTTTCTTT. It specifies CASSATYRDRGVEAFF. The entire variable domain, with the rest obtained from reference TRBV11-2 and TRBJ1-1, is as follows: EAGVAQSPRYKIIEKRQSVAFWCNPISGHATLYWYQQILGQGPKLLIQFQNNGVVDDSQLPKDRFSAERLKGVDSTLKIQPAKLEDSAVYLCASSATYRDRGVEAFFGQGTRLTVV.